This TCR beta chain stems from a study of radiotherapy plus CTLA-4 blockade in lung cancer. The protocol was immunoSEQ multiplex PCR, while the TCRdb copy is restricted to in-frame clones and leaves out a portion. The repertoire consists of about 85,000 clones, with around 85% occurring once and the leading ten covering approximately 2%. The TCR originated in a human donor with non-small cell lung cancer who had a partial response to radiotherapy plus ipilimumab. Specimen: peripheral blood, collected from a patient treated with radiotherapy plus ipilimumab.

CDR3 DNA: TGTGCCAGCAGCCTGACAGGGGGCACGACTGAAGCTTTCTTT. Translating it yields CASSLTGGTTEAFF. The J gene is TRBJ1-1, the V gene TRBV28; 10 bases line up with TRBD1. This CDR3 contains 14 residues. Germline V gives CDR1 MDHEN, CDR2 SYDVKM. V was pared by 6 bases and J by 5 bases, with 6 bases of the junction left unmatched. Based on the CDR3 plus reference TRBV28 and TRBJ1-1, the full variable domain is DVKVTQSSRYLVKRTGEKVFLECVQDMDHENMFWYRQDPGLGLRLIYFSYDVKMKEKGDIPEGYSVSREKKERFSLILESASTNQTSMYLCASSLTGGTTEAFFGQGTRLTVV.